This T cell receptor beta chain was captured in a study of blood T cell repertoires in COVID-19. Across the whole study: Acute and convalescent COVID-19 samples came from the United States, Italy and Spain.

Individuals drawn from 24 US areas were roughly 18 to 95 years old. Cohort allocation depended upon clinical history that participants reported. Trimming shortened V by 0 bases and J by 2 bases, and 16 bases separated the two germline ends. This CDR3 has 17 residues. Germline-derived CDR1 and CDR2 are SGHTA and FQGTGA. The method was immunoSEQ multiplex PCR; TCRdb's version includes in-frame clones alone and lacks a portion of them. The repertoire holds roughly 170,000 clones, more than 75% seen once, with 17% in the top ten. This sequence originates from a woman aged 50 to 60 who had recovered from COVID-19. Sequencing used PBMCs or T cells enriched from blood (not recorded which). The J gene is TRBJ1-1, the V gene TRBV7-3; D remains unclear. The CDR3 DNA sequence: TGTGCCAGCAGCTTAACGGGAGCGGGCCTCCCAAACACTGAAGCTTTCTTT. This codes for CASSLTGAGLPNTEAFF.